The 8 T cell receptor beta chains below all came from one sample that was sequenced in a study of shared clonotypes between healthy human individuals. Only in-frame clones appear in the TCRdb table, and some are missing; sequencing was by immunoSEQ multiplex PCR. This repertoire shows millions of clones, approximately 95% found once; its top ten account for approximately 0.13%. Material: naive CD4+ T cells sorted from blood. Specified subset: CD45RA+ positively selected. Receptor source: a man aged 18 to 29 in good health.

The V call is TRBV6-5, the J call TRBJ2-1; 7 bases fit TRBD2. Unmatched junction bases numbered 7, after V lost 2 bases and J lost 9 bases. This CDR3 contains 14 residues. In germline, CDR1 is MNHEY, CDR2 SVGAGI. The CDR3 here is CASSYMAGEGEQFF. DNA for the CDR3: TGTGCCAGCAGTTACATGGCCGGGGAGGGTGAGCAGTTCTTC.

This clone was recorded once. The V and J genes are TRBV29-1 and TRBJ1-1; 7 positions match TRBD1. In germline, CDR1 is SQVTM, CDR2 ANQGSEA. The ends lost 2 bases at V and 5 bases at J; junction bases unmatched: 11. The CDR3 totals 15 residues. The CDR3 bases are TGCAGCGTTGAAAACCCGACAGGGAAGGGGACTGAAGCTTTCTTT. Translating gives CSVENPTGKGTEAFF.

CDR3 sequence (DNA): TGTGCCAGCAGCTTGTATTCTAGCGGGGGGCGGTTCTTC. This gives the protein CASSLYSSGGRFF. The rearrangement links TRBV5-6 to TRBJ2-1; TRBD2 matches 11 bases. V was clipped by 1 base and J by 15 bases; unmatched bases: 6. This CDR3 contains 13 residues. Germline V gene lookup returns CDR1 SGHDT and CDR2 YYEEEE.

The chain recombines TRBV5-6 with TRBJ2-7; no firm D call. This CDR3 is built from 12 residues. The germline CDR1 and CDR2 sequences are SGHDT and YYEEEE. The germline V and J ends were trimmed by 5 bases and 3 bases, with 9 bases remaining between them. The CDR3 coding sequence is TGTGCCAGCAGTAAACACGTCTACGAGCAGTACTTC. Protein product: CASSKHVYEQYF.

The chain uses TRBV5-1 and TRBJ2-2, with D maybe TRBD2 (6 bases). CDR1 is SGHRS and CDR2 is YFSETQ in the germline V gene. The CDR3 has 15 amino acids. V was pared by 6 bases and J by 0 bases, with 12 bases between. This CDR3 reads CASNPGGTNTGELFF. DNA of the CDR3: TGCGCCAGCAACCCGGGCGGGACGAACACCGGGGAGCTGTTTTTT.

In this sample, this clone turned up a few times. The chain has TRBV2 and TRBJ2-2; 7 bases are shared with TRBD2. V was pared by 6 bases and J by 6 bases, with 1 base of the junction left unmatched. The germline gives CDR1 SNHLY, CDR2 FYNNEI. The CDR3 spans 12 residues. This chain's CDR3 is CASSTSAGELFF. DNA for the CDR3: TGTGCCAGCAGCACTAGCGCCGGGGAGCTGTTTTTT.

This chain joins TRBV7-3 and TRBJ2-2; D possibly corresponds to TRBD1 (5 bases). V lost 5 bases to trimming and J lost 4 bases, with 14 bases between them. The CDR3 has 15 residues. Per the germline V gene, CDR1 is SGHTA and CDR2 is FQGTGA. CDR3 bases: TGTGCCAGCAGCCCGATTCCTGGGGCCACCGGGGAGCTGTTTTTT. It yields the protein CASSPIPGATGELFF.

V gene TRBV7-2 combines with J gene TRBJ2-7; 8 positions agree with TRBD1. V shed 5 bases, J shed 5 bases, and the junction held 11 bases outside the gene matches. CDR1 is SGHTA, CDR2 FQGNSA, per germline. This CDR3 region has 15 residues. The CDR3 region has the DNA TGTGCCAGCAGCGGCTCTGGACAGGGTGGTCACGAGCAGTACTTC. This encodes CASSGSGQGGHEQYF.